The sequence of this T cell receptor beta chain was determined in a study of T cell repertoires in breast cancer listed by TCRdb under 2016. In terms of the full investigation: Tumors, lymph nodes and peripheral blood lymphocytes from breast cancer patients, as well as peripheral blood from healthy control donors, were profiled. ER+/PR+ status was present in the majority of the roughly 21 patient tumors that were analyzed for shared TCRs. Controls included nine healthy donors of an age range similar to the patients. Sequencing yielded on average around 500,000 sequences per sample and roughly 10 reads per input cell. Tumor-free lymph nodes were processed with no enzymatic digestion, and blood samples were separated using Ficoll. Because breast cancer has a low mutational burden and common mutations are rare, the study reasoned that TCRs shared between breast cancer patients would target shared antigens. Tumors and tumor-involved lymph nodes were minced, digested with Liberase and DNase, and then passed through 70-um and 40-um filters.

Library method: emulsion pairing. Unpaired genes were suppressed by a second nested PCR with blocking oligos, after which a third nested PCR added Illumina adaptors and barcodes. Each emulsion RT-PCR master mix contained about 4,500-280,000 T cells, with C-region, Stepout and V-region primers. The emulsions were generated using the Micellula Emulsion and Purification Kit, and the RT-PCR was run with Qiagen OneStep RT-PCR reagents. The pooled libraries were sequenced on an Illumina MiSeq using paired-end 2 x 250 reads. The authors' analysis ran thus. Read pairs were joined in Galaxy and clipped at the engineered overlap into separate alpha and beta files, and reads that were not clipped were discarded. To assign alpha-beta pairs, the researchers used CompleteTCR, a MiTCR-based pipeline that relies on an R script to link chains sharing read cluster identifiers. TCR sequences seen only once, which were about 1-3.3%, were removed as potential sequencing errors. TCRdb trimmed public reads at Q25 via fastp, called clones via MiXCR and kept in-frame beta chains. Each entry merges the rows of one CDR3 protein and shows their most common DNA and genes. TCRdb, not the original authors, processed these V and J calls. Here the sample has about 40,000 distinct CDR3 sequences; 45% to 55% occur a single time. The ten largest clonotypes hold around 59% of the sample.

V is shortened by 0 bases, J by 0 bases, and the region joining them spans 8 bases. CDR1 and CDR2 were assigned from the germline V gene (reference sequence) as LGHDT and YNNKEL. There are 15 amino acids in the CDR3, from cysteine to phenylalanine inclusive. The CDR3 DNA has 45 bases and is translated from base 1. This clonotype was found a few times. No antigen is known for it. No much larger clone is present one base from it, and per-base qualities are unavailable. The research as a whole found: TRBV7 predominated among the shared TCRs, which could possibly reflect tumor recognition or a mispriming bias from eight TRBV7 primers. Shared TCRs were encoded by various nucleotide sequences, which suggests selection and expansion based on antigen. About fourfold more TCRs were shared with matched tumor repertoires by tumor-involved sentinel lymph nodes than by tumor-free nodes (roughly 8% versus 2%). About 19 TCR pairs were shared across seven or more patient tumors and rarely found in control blood, suggesting possible tumor specificity. Emulsion RT-PCR was considered qualitative rather than quantitative, because transcript abundance and primer differences skewed the recovery of clones. Genuine antitumor clones may have been missed because singleton TCRs were discarded and only part of each tumor was sampled.

To analyze paired alpha-beta TCRs of CD8+ T cells, the study used an expanded emulsion RT-PCR method with primers covering all TCR V genes. Before emulsion RT-PCR, CD8+ T cells were isolated using a CD8 positive selection kit and then incubated overnight in around 9.7 IU/mL IL-2. The V and J segments used are TRBV3-1 and TRBJ2-5; no D segment can be confidently identified. The source is a pool of human donors with breast cancer or a healthy control (not recorded which). Material: CD8+ T cells. The nucleotides read TGTGCCAGCAGCCAAGAGTCAAGATACCAAGAGACCCAGTACTTC. This encodes CASSQESRYQETQYF.